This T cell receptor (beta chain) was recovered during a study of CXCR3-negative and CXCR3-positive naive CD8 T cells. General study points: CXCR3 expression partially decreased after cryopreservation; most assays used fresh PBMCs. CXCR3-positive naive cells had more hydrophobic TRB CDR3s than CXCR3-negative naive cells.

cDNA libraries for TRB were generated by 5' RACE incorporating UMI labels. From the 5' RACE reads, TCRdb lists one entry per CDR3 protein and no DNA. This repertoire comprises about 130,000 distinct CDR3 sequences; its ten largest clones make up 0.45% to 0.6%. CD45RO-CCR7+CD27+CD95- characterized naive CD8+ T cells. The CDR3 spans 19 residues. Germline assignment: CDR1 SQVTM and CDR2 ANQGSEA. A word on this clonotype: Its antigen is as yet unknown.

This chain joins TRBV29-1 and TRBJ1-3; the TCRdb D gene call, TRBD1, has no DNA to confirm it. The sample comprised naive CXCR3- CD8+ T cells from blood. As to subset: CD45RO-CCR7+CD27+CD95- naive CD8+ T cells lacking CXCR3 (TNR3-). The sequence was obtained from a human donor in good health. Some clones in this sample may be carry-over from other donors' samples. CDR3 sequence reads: CSVEVPTTGGPLSGNTIYF.